Presented here are 13 T cell receptor beta chains from one specimen sequenced in a study of T cells after yellow fever vaccination. Using its own MiXCR run on the 5' RACE reads, TCRdb lists one record per CDR3 protein. The table shows a few hundred thousand distinct CDR3 sequences, with approximately 3.9% occurring only once. Sequenced material: PBMCs, taken on the day of the yellow fever booster vaccination. Receptor source: a man between 18 and 29 years old who received the YFV17D yellow fever vaccine.

This clonotype was detected many times. The chain uses TRBV12-3 or TRBV12-4 and TRBJ2-2; tentatively, D is TRBD1 (6 bases). The CDR3 is 15 residues long. The V end lost 3 bases, the J end lost 3 bases, and 11 bases lay between the germline ends. The CDR3 protein is CASSLAGAHTGELFF. The CDR3 bases are TGTGCCAGCAGTTTGGCAGGGGCGCACACCGGGGAGCTGTTTTTT.

This clonotype was observed a handful of times. The V call is TRBV11-2, the J call TRBJ1-1; no clear D gene. This CDR3 has 11 amino acids. Germline values: CDR1 SGHAT, CDR2 FQNNGV. Trimming stripped 5 bases from V and 11 bases from J, with 12 bases between. The CDR3 bases are TGTGCCAGCAGCCTCCTTTTCGGGGCTTTCTTT. This sequence encodes CASSLLFGAFF. The variable domain in full, with the rest retrieved from reference TRBV11-2 and TRBJ1-1, is EAGVAQSPRYKIIEKRQSVAFWCNPISGHATLYWYQQILGQGPKLLIQFQNNGVVDDSQLPKDRFSAERLKGVDSTLKIQPAKLEDSAVYLCASSLLFGAFFGQGTRLTVV.

This clonotype was counted ten times or more. The chain couples TRBV2 to TRBJ1-1; possibly TRBD1 for D (5 bases). This CDR3 is built from 14 residues. V was trimmed by 3 bases and J by 1 base, leaving 9 bases between them. In germline, CDR1 is SNHLY, CDR2 FYNNEI. CDR3: CASSDLGANTEAFF. CDR3 DNA: TGTGCCAGCAGTGATTTAGGGGCGAACACTGAAGCTTTCTTT. The complete variable domain, with remaining parts taken from reference TRBV2 and TRBJ1-1, reads EPEVTQTPSHQVTQMGQEVILRCVPISNHLYFYWYRQILGQKVEFLVSFYNNEISEKSEIFDDQFSVERPDGSNFTLKIRSTKLEDSAMYFCASSDLGANTEAFFGQGTRLTVV.

This clonotype was detected many times. The CDR3 is CASSLKRLASGGVETQYF. Written as DNA, the CDR3 is TGCGCCAGCAGCTTGAAACGGCTCGCTAGCGGGGGGGTAGAGACCCAGTACTTC. The chain employs TRBV5-1 and TRBJ2-5; 12 positions match TRBD2. This CDR3 contains 18 residues. Unmatched junction bases numbered 11, after V lost 1 base and J lost 4 bases. Per the germline V gene, CDR1 is SGHRS and CDR2 is YFSETQ.

The J gene is TRBJ2-2, the V gene TRBV11-2; 9 positions match TRBD1. Germline CDR1 is SGHAT and CDR2 is FQNNGV. J lost 2 bases, V lost 6 bases, and 7 bases had no gene match. The CDR3 covers 16 residues. The CDR3 DNA is TGTGCCAGCAGGAGGCCGGGACAGGGTAACACCGGGGAGCTGTTTTTT. Translation gives CASRRPGQGNTGELFF.

In its sample, this clonotype was seen many times. This rearrangement joins TRBV12-3 or TRBV12-4 to TRBJ1-5; D remains unclear. Trimming cost V 8 bases and J 1 base, with 12 bases left between them. The CDR3 is 14 residues long. The CDR3 nucleotides are TGTGCCAGCGGAGTCGGCGCCAGCAATCAGCCCCAGCATTTT. Amino acids: CASGVGASNQPQHF.

This clonotype was seen only a few times. The gene calls are TRBV4-2 and TRBJ2-1, with a tentative D call TRBD1 (5 bases). V lost 3 bases and J lost 6, with 21 bases in between. The CDR3 has 17 amino acids. Germline CDR1 is LGHNA and CDR2 is YNFKEQ. CDR3: CASSQPQGLLGPNEQFF. CDR3 coding DNA: TGTGCCAGCAGCCAGCCCCAGGGCCTCCTGGGGCCCAATGAGCAGTTCTTC.

There are many counts of this clonotype. CDR3 protein: CASSKGETQYF. The CDR3, as DNA: TGTGCCAGCAGCAAAGGAGAGACCCAGTACTTC. V is TRBV7-8 and J is TRBJ2-5, with D unclear. The CDR3 is made up of 11 amino acids. V lost 5 bases, J lost 4 bases, and 5 bases lay in between. Germline V CDR1 and CDR2: SGHVS, FQNEAQ.

This rearrangement joins TRBV2 to TRBJ2-7; TRBD1 agrees at 9 bases. V lost 6 bases, J lost 2 bases, and 11 bases stayed unmatched. CDR3 length equals 16 residues. Germline loops: CDR1 SNHLY, CDR2 FYNNEI. As DNA, the CDR3 is TGTGCCAGCAGCAACTTACAGGGGGCTTTCCCCTACGAGCAGTACTTC. Amino acids: CASSNLQGAFPYEQYF. Together with reference TRBV2 and TRBJ2-7, the CDR3 gives the full variable domain: EPEVTQTPSHQVTQMGQEVILRCVPISNHLYFYWYRQILGQKVEFLVSFYNNEISEKSEIFDDQFSVERPDGSNFTLKIRSTKLEDSAMYFCASSNLQGAFPYEQYFGPGTRLTVT.

This clonotype was detected ten times or more. V gene TRBV9 combines with J gene TRBJ2-3, with 12 positions matching TRBD2. This CDR3 is built from 16 residues. The V segment lost 5 bases and the J segment 3 bases; nucleotides outside the gene matches: 7. Per germline, CDR1 SGDLS and CDR2 YYNGEE. Here the CDR3 reads CASSASGGGLTDTQYF. CDR3 bases: TGTGCCAGCAGTGCTAGCGGGGGGGGGTTGACAGATACGCAGTATTTT.

This chain uses TRBV29-1 with TRBJ2-1; 7 bases are shared with TRBD1. V shed 3 bases, J shed 0 bases, and the junction held 2 bases outside the gene matches. CDR1 is SQVTM, CDR2 ANQGSEA, per germline. This CDR3 region has 14 residues. CDR3 residues: CSVDDRDSYNEQFF. The DNA for the CDR3 is TGCAGCGTTGATGACAGGGACTCCTACAATGAGCAGTTCTTC.

This clonotype was picked up many times. This sequence joins TRBV4-1 and TRBJ2-4; D tentatively reads TRBD1 or TRBD2 (6 bases each). The CDR3 sequence is 12 residues long. Germline CDR1 MGHRA, CDR2 YSYEKL. V lost 0 bases, J lost 13 bases, and 10 bases lay in between. The CDR3 is CASSQDGGRQYF. The DNA for the CDR3 is TGCGCCAGCAGCCAAGACGGGGGCCGCCAGTACTTC.

This clonotype has just a few counts. The V call is TRBV7-9, the J call TRBJ2-3, with 8 bases identical to TRBD1. Germline values: CDR1 SEHNR, CDR2 FQNEAQ (reference sequence). V lost 3 bases, J lost 6 bases, and 8 bases stayed unmatched. The CDR3 extends over 15 amino acids. The CDR3 loop is CASSFRTGQSDTQYF. The CDR3 DNA follows: TGTGCCAGCAGCTTCCGGACAGGGCAATCTGATACGCAGTATTTT.